The 14 T cell receptor beta chains below all came from one sample that was sequenced in a study of CD8 T cells in ankylosing spondylitis (dated by TCRdb to about 2017). No antigen is known for these receptors. Summary of the overall study and its limitations: A TCR beta motif of about 8 highly homologous amino acid variants appeared characteristic of blood from ankylosing spondylitis patients.

The library was made by 5' RACE. Sequencing relied on an Illumina HiSeq 2500. The public reads were reprocessed in TCRdb via fastp at Q25 and MiXCR, keeping in-frame beta chains. CDR3 protein sequences are deduplicated, and each keeps its most common genes and DNA. In this sample the table shows roughly 470,000 distinct CDR3 sequences, 25% to 30% of which occur a single time. The ten largest clones take up under 0.9% of the sample. The sample consisted of blood, either unsorted or a sorted T cell fraction (not recorded which). These receptors all come from a male donor with ankylosing spondylitis.

V usage is TRBV12-3 or TRBV12-4 and J usage is TRBJ2-2, with D possibly matching TRBD2 (5 bases). The V end was cut by 6 bases, the J end by 6 bases, with 14 bases between. This CDR3 is built from 14 residues. The CDR3 nucleotides read TGTGCCAGCAGCTCGCGGCGGACTGCCGGGGAGCTGTTTTTT. Translated, it gives CASSSRRTAGELFF.

This sequence joins TRBV18 and TRBJ2-7; D unclear. The germline V gene has CDR1 KGHSH and CDR2 LQKENI. V was trimmed by 2 bases and J by 2 bases, leaving 10 bases between them. This CDR3 comprises 14 residues. The CDR3 DNA reads TGTGCCAGCTCACCATCCCCCCGAGCCTACGAGCAGTACTTC. This translates into CASSPSPRAYEQYF.

This chain joins TRBV3-1 and TRBJ1-2; D is perhaps TRBD1 (5 bases). V was clipped by 1 base and J by 8 bases, with 11 bases between them. The CDR3 is made up of 13 amino acids. The germline V gene encodes CDR1 LGHDT and CDR2 YNNKEL (reference sequence). CDR3: CASSQGGNLGYTF. CDR3 DNA sequence: TGTGCCAGCAGCCAAGGGGGGAATTTGGGCTACACCTTC.

In this sample, this clonotype turned up a few times. V usage is TRBV5-1 and J usage is TRBJ2-7; no clear D. CDR1 SGHRS and CDR2 YFSETQ come from the germline V gene. This CDR3 has 13 amino acids. The V end lost 0 bases, the J end lost 2 bases, and 6 bases lay between the germline ends. The CDR3 bases are TGCGCCAGCAGCTTGGAACCCCCCTACGAGCAGTACTTC. It translates to CASSLEPPYEQYF.

This chain links TRBV20-1 with TRBJ2-2; possibly TRBD1 for D (6 bases). The V end was cut by 3 bases, the J end by 0 bases, with 8 bases between. CDR1 DFQATT and CDR2 SNEGSKA come from the germline V gene (reference sequence). This CDR3 has 14 residues. CDR3 coding DNA: TGCAGTGCTAGGACAGGTTCGAACACCGGGGAGCTGTTTTTT. It codes for CSARTGSNTGELFF.

This clonotype was observed a few times. This rearrangement joins TRBV2 to TRBJ2-7; 9 bases are shared with TRBD1. CDR1 is SNHLY and CDR2 is FYNNEI in the germline V gene. The CDR3 covers 14 residues. V was pared by 3 bases and J by 4 bases, with 4 bases of the junction left unmatched. The CDR3 nucleotides are TGTGCCAGCAGTGACCGGGACAGGGTGTACGAGCAGTACTTC. This encodes CASSDRDRVYEQYF.

This clonotype was counted between two and nine times. CDR3 DNA: TGTGCCACCAGTAAGGGCTTTCAAGAGACCCAGTACTTC. It codes for CATSKGFQETQYF. The J gene is TRBJ2-5, the V gene TRBV24-1; D call uncertain. V lost 6 bases to trimming and J lost 2 bases, with 9 bases between them. The CDR3 is made up of 13 amino acids. Germline CDR1 KGHDR, CDR2 SFDVKD.

In this sample, this clonotype turned up a few times. This rearrangement joins TRBV5-1 to TRBJ2-3; TRBD2 matches 8 bases. The germline gives CDR1 SGHRS, CDR2 YFSETQ. The CDR3 consists of 15 residues. The V gene end was trimmed by 3 bases and the J gene end by 5 bases; junction bases not matched to a gene: 8. The CDR3 protein is CASSYQAGEGDTQYF. DNA for the CDR3: TGCGCCAGCAGCTATCAAGCGGGAGAGGGAGATACGCAGTATTTT.

This chain links TRBV28 with TRBJ1-2; D uncertain. The germline V and J ends were trimmed by 5 bases and 2 bases, with 6 bases remaining between them. Germline V gene sequence: CDR1 MDHEN, CDR2 SYDVKM. The CDR3 runs 12 residues. CDR3 amino acids: CASSGANYGYTF. DNA for the CDR3: TGTGCCAGCAGTGGAGCAAACTATGGCTACACCTTC.

This clonotype was seen just once. The chain carries TRBV6-2 or TRBV6-3 and TRBJ2-7; 10 bases are shared with TRBD2. CDR1 is MNHEY and CDR2 is SVGEGT in the germline V gene. V dropped 6 bases and J dropped 5; count of bases not matched to a gene: 7. The CDR3 spans 14 residues. CDR3 sequence: CASSFTSGTDEQYV. The CDR3 DNA follows: TGTGCCAGCAGCTTCACTAGCGGGACCGACGAGCAGTACGTC.

The rearrangement links TRBV15 to TRBJ2-5, with TRBD1 matching over 8 bases. The trim removed 5 bases at V and 6 bases at J, leaving 8 bases unmatched. Germline CDR1 is LNHNV and CDR2 is YYDKDF (reference sequence). The CDR3 is 14 amino acids. The CDR3 nucleotides are TGTGCCACCAGCTTCCGGGACAGGCAACAGACCCAGTACTTC. Amino acids: CATSFRDRQQTQYF.

This clonotype appeared many times. The CDR3: CASGYLDTQYF. The CDR3 region has the DNA TGTGCCAGCGGCTATCTAGATACGCAGTATTTT. V gene TRBV12-3 or TRBV12-4 combines with J gene TRBJ2-3; no reliable D call. Trimming pared 8 bases from V and 5 bases from J, leaving 8 bases between. CDR3 length: 11 residues.

The CDR3 sequence: CASSPRDRVVYGYTF. In nucleotides, the CDR3 is TGTGCCAGCAGCCCCCGGGACAGGGTGGTGTATGGCTACACCTTC. V and J are TRBV7-2 and TRBJ1-2; TRBD1 matches at 9 bases. V was clipped by 5 bases and J by 5 bases; unmatched bases: 9. The length of the CDR3 is 15 residues. CDR1 and CDR2 (germline): SGHTA, FQGNSA.

V gene TRBV29-1 combines with J gene TRBJ1-4; D remains ambiguous. The CDR3 runs 14 residues. From germline, CDR1 is SQVTM and CDR2 ANQGSEA. V lost 6 bases and J 0 bases, leaving 11 bases between the germline ends. In DNA form, the CDR3 reads TGCAGCGTGACCCCCGTTGCAACTAATGAAAAACTGTTTTTT. The encoded protein is CSVTPVATNEKLFF.